Shown below are 18 T cell receptor beta chains from a single sample sequenced in a study of cytomegalovirus exposure and HLA in healthy donors. The PCR ran on 60 Vbeta and 13 Jbeta primers. The assay was immunoSEQ multiplex PCR, and TCRdb's table has in-frame clones only and misses some. Altogether 140,000 to 150,000 clones are present, 80% being singletons, with the ten largest covering roughly 2.9%. Sample: PBMCs. The receptors stem from a woman aged 25 to 39 in good health and CMV-seronegative.

V usage is TRBV5-6 and J usage is TRBJ1-6; unclear D gene. The V end was cut by 2 bases, the J end by 5 bases, with 8 bases between. Germline CDR1 SGHDT, CDR2 YYEEEE. The CDR3 has 14 residues. The CDR3 sequence is CASSLLSHNSPLHF. The CDR3 DNA is TGTGCCAGCAGCTTACTGTCCCATAATTCACCCCTCCACTTT. Together with reference TRBV5-6 and TRBJ1-6, the CDR3 gives the full variable domain: DAGVTQSPTHLIKTRGQQVTLRCSPKSGHDTVSWYQQALGQGPQFIFQYYEEEERQRGNFPDRFSGHQFPNYSSELNVNALLLGDSALYLCASSLLSHNSPLHFGNGTRLTVT.

This chain links TRBV27 with TRBJ2-5; 7 bases map to TRBD2. The CDR3 runs to 17 residues. V was pared by 5 bases and J by 2 bases, with 14 bases of the junction left unmatched. CDR1 is MNHEY, CDR2 SMNVEV, per germline (reference sequence). This CDR3 reads CASSGSRRLALQETQYF. For the CDR3, the DNA is TGTGCCAGCAGTGGCTCCAGGAGACTAGCCCTACAAGAGACCCAGTACTTC.

The chain joins TRBV7-2 to TRBJ2-5; D ambiguous. The germline CDR1 and CDR2 sequences are SGHTA and FQGNSA. This CDR3 has 15 residues. The germline V and J ends were trimmed by 2 bases and 1 base, with 11 bases remaining between them. Here the CDR3 reads CASSLIAAVQETQYF. As DNA, the CDR3 is TGTGCCAGCAGCTTAATCGCGGCAGTCCAAGAGACCCAGTACTTC.

The genes are TRBV7-8 and TRBJ1-6, with D uncertain. Germline CDR1 SGHVS, CDR2 FQNEAQ. CDR3 length: 14 residues. V gave up 2 bases and J gave up 10 bases, with 12 bases separating them. The CDR3 nucleotides read TGTGCCAGCAGCTTAAGTAGACACGAATCACCCCTCCACTTT. Translating gives CASSLSRHESPLHF. The full variable domain, its missing parts supplied by reference TRBV7-8 and TRBJ1-6, is GAGVSQSPRYKVAKRGQDVALRCDPISGHVSLFWYQQALGQGPEFLTYFQNEAQLDKSGLPSDRFFAERPEGSVSTLKIQRTQQEDSAVYLCASSLSRHESPLHFGNGTRLTVT.

The sample holds a few counts of this clone. DNA of the CDR3: TGTGCCAGCAGCCCAAGCCGTCGTTGGGACTACTACAATGAGCAGTTCTTC. The encoded protein is CASSPSRRWDYYNEQFF. The V call is TRBV11-2, the J call TRBJ2-1; 7 bases align to TRBD2. The trim removed 5 bases at V and 3 bases at J, leaving 13 bases unmatched. The V gene's germline CDR1 is SGHAT and CDR2 FQNNGV. This CDR3 has 17 amino acids.

In its sample, this clone was seen a few times. The chain recombines TRBV7-2 with TRBJ1-1; D perhaps matches TRBD1 (6 bases). Trimming pared 2 bases from V and 1 base from J, leaving 17 bases between. The germline CDR1 and CDR2 sequences are SGHTA and FQGNSA. This CDR3 comprises 17 residues. This CDR3 is CASSLNGQGRGNTEAFF. In DNA form, the CDR3 reads TGTGCCAGCAGCTTAAACGGGCAGGGCAGGGGGAACACTGAAGCTTTCTTT. The full variable domain, rest sourced from reference TRBV7-2 and TRBJ1-1, is GAGVSQSPSNKVTEKGKDVELRCDPISGHTALYWYRQSLGQGLEFLIYFQGNSAPDKSGLPSDRFSAERTGGSVSTLTIQRTQQEDSAVYLCASSLNGQGRGNTEAFFGQGTRLTVV.

The CDR3 DNA reads as TGTGCCAGCAGCGGTGACAGTAGAGGAAACACCATATATTTT. Residues: CASSGDSRGNTIYF. The chain joins TRBV9 to TRBJ1-3; D possibly corresponds to TRBD1 (5 bases). The length of the CDR3 is 14 residues. Germline V lookup: CDR1 SGDLS, CDR2 YYNGEE. Trimming took off 3 bases at V and 4 bases at J, with 11 bases between the two ends.

Note on this clone: This sample includes further DNA sequences coding for the same CDR3. The chain is built from TRBV5-4 and TRBJ2-1; 9 nucleotides match TRBD1. The germline V gene encodes CDR1 SGHNT and CDR2 YYREEE (reference sequence). The ends lost 4 bases at V and 8 bases at J; junction bases unmatched: 4. The length of the CDR3 is 13 residues. The CDR3 protein is CASSATGGDEQFF. The CDR3 bases are TGTGCCAGCAGCGCCACAGGGGGCGATGAGCAGTTCTTC.

This chain joins TRBV5-1 and TRBJ1-2; TRBD1 might be the D (6 bases). Looked up from germline, CDR1 is SGHRS and CDR2 is YFSETQ. V was pared by 4 bases and J by 8 bases, with 18 bases between. This CDR3 region has 14 residues. The CDR3 DNA reads as TGCGCCAGCAGCGCAAACCAGCAGGGGTCCGGCTACACCTTC. This gives the protein CASSANQQGSGYTF.

The chain recombines TRBV13 with TRBJ1-2, with 8 bases fitting TRBD1. This CDR3 has 16 amino acids. Germline CDR1 reads PRHDT; CDR2 reads FYEKMQ (reference sequence). V was pared by 3 bases and J by 8 bases, with 14 bases of the junction left unmatched. CDR3 DNA sequence: TGTGCCAGCAGCTTGCTTCCTGACAGGGGCTTTGGCGGCTACACCTTC. As protein: CASSLLPDRGFGGYTF.

The V call is TRBV27, the J call TRBJ2-7, with 8 positions matching TRBD2. Germline V gives CDR1 MNHEY, CDR2 SMNVEV (reference sequence). Trimming at V came to 6 bases and at J to 1 base, leaving 8 bases not matched to a gene. CDR3 length: 15 residues. CDR3 sequence: CASRPSGSRSYEQYF. For the CDR3, the DNA is TGTGCCAGCAGACCGAGCGGGAGTAGGTCCTACGAGCAGTACTTC.

This clone was observed a handful of times. This chain joins TRBV11-2 and TRBJ2-1, with D unresolved. Germline V gives CDR1 SGHAT, CDR2 FQNNGV. The germline V and J ends were trimmed by 5 bases and 3 bases, with 5 bases remaining between them. The CDR3 runs 12 residues. CDR3 region: CASSPYYNEQFF. In nucleotides, the CDR3 is TGTGCCAGCAGCCCGTACTACAATGAGCAGTTCTTC.

The chain couples TRBV5-4 to TRBJ2-5; 14 positions agree with TRBD2. The CDR3 consists of 17 residues. V trimming: 4 bases; J trimming: 4 bases; junction bases outside the gene matches: 9. Germline V gives CDR1 SGHNT, CDR2 YYREEE (reference sequence). The CDR3 DNA reads TGTGCCAGCAGCCCCCGGGGGACTAGCGGGAGTAGAGAGACCCAGTACTTC. Translating gives CASSPRGTSGSRETQYF.

This clone came up once. The chain links TRBV7-2 to TRBJ2-3; 8 bases line up with TRBD2. CDR1 and CDR2 from the germline V gene are SGHTA and FQGNSA. V gave up 5 bases and J gave up 4 bases; unmatched junction bases: 8. This CDR3 has 15 amino acids. This CDR3 reads CASSPWGLDSDTQYF. The CDR3 DNA is TGTGCCAGCAGCCCATGGGGACTAGACTCAGATACGCAGTATTTT.

The chain has TRBV15 and TRBJ1-2; D not resolved. Trimming pared 2 bases from V and 4 bases from J, leaving 20 bases between. This CDR3 has 17 amino acids. The germline V gene encodes CDR1 LNHNV and CDR2 YYDKDF (reference sequence). CDR3 coding DNA: TGTGCCACCAGCAGATCCAAACCGGGAGCACGGGCCTATGGCTACACCTTC. Its protein product is CATSRSKPGARAYGYTF.

V usage is TRBV15 and J usage is TRBJ2-1, with a possible D match to TRBD1 (6 bases). The CDR3 contains 14 residues. V was pared by 0 bases and J by 9 bases, with 12 bases between. CDR1 and CDR2 from the germline V gene are LNHNV and YYDKDF (reference sequence). Written as DNA, the CDR3 is TGTGCCACCAGCAGAGATCAAGGGACAACTGAGCAGTTCTTC. The encoded protein is CATSRDQGTTEQFF.

The V and J genes are TRBV6-5 and TRBJ1-1; the match to TRBD1 covers 9 bases. The CDR3 spans 13 residues. J was trimmed by 11 bases and V by 5 bases; bases with no gene match: 9. The V gene's germline CDR1 is MNHEY and CDR2 SVGAGI. The CDR3 nucleotides are TGTGCCAGCAGTCCCGGGACAGGGAGGAGGGCTTTCTTT. It codes for CASSPGTGRRAFF.

The rearrangement joins TRBV6-1 to TRBJ1-1, with TRBD1 matching over 7 bases. V lost 6 bases, J lost 1 base, and 5 bases stayed unmatched. The CDR3 covers 14 residues. The germline gives CDR1 MNHNS, CDR2 SASEGT. This CDR3 reads CASRLGQENTEAFF. The CDR3 coding sequence is TGTGCCAGCAGGCTCGGACAGGAGAACACTGAAGCTTTCTTT.